The 20 T cell receptor beta chains presented below share a single source sample, sequenced in a study of blood T cell repertoires in COVID-19. Only in-frame clones appear in the TCRdb table, and some are missing; sequencing was by immunoSEQ multiplex PCR. This table has fewer than 120,000 clones, 87% appearing once. The specimen sequenced was peripheral blood. All receptors come from a human donor in a cohort sampled during active COVID-19.

The chain is built from TRBV28 and TRBJ2-3; 9 nucleotides line up with TRBD2. The CDR3 loop spans 16 amino acids. V trimming: 3 bases; J trimming: 0 bases; junction bases outside the gene matches: 4. The germline V gene encodes CDR1 MDHEN and CDR2 SYDVKM. The CDR3 bases are TGTGCCAGCAGTTTTCCTAGCGGGGTGAGCACAGATACGCAGTATTTT. Residues: CASSFPSGVSTDTQYF.

This clone was seen only once. The V gene is TRBV5-1, the J gene TRBJ1-2; no clear D gene. Trimming stripped 5 bases from V and 2 bases from J, with 10 bases between. The CDR3 length is 13 residues. Per germline, CDR1 SGHRS and CDR2 YFSETQ. CDR3 in DNA: TGCGCCAGCAGTGCGGGGTTAAACTATGGCTACACCTTC. It encodes CASSAGLNYGYTF.

In nucleotides, the CDR3 is TGTGCCAGCAGTGTAGGGGACATACTATTCTACAATGAGCAGTTCTTC. Amino acid sequence: CASSVGDILFYNEQFF. The chain combines TRBV6-1 with TRBJ2-1; D might be TRBD1 (6 bases). Germline assignment: CDR1 MNHNS and CDR2 SASEGT. V was cut by 4 bases and J by 3 bases, with 16 bases left in between. CDR3 length equals 16 residues.

The chain uses TRBV4-2 and TRBJ1-2; D call uncertain. Trimming pared 2 bases from V and 0 bases from J, leaving 10 bases between. Germline V CDR1 and CDR2: LGHNA, YNFKEQ. The CDR3 extends over 15 amino acids. CDR3 in amino acids: CASSQLQRANYGYTF. CDR3 bases: TGTGCCAGCAGCCAATTACAGAGAGCTAACTATGGCTACACCTTC.

The rearrangement links TRBV9 to TRBJ1-1, with D maybe TRBD1 (5 bases). The length of the CDR3 is 15 residues. CDR1 and CDR2 from the germline V gene are SGDLS and YYNGEE. V lost 0 bases and J lost 1, with 10 bases in between. The CDR3 nucleotides are TGTGCCAGCAGCGTAGGCGGGGCCTCGAACACTGAAGCTTTCTTT. It codes for CASSVGGASNTEAFF.

This rearrangement joins TRBV7-2 to TRBJ2-1, with 11 bases identical to TRBD2. Trimming removed 6 bases from V and 7 bases from J; junction bases left unmatched: 8. CDR1 is SGHTA, CDR2 FQGNSA, per germline. The CDR3 consists of 15 residues. CDR3 DNA: TGTGCCAGCAGTTATAGCGGGGGGGGAGGAAATGAGCAGTTCTTC. Translating it yields CASSYSGGGGNEQFF.

The chain couples TRBV9 to TRBJ2-1; D perhaps matches TRBD1 (5 bases). V lost 0 bases and J lost 7, with 17 bases in between. This CDR3 is built from 16 residues. Germline V gives CDR1 SGDLS, CDR2 YYNGEE. The CDR3 loop is CASSVEEARARNEQFF. CDR3 DNA sequence: TGTGCCAGCAGCGTAGAAGAGGCCAGGGCTAGGAATGAGCAGTTCTTC.

The rearrangement uses TRBV6-2 or TRBV6-3 and TRBJ2-1; the match to TRBD2 covers 12 bases. The CDR3 has 20 residues. In germline, CDR1 is MNHEY, CDR2 SVGEGT. After removal of 2 bases from V and 8 bases from J, the junction contained 19 bases not matched to a gene. The DNA of the CDR3 is TGTGCCAGCAGTTACCCCGGACCGACCCTGAAACTAGCGGGAGGTCATGAGCAGTTCTTC. Its protein is CASSYPGPTLKLAGGHEQFF.

This clone was observed a single time. The chain recombines TRBV29-1 with TRBJ2-3; no clear D. CDR1 is SQVTM, CDR2 ANQGSEA, per germline. The V gene lost 7 bases and the J gene lost 3 bases, with 11 bases spanning the gap. The CDR3 has 12 amino acids. This CDR3 is CSAEVKTDTQYF. CDR3 nucleotide sequence: TGCAGCGCCGAGGTCAAAACAGATACGCAGTATTTT.

The rearrangement links TRBV5-1 to TRBJ2-2; no reliable D call. The V end was cut by 4 bases, the J end by 1 base, with 2 bases between. The CDR3 is made up of 12 amino acids. The germline CDR1 and CDR2 sequences are SGHRS and YFSETQ. DNA for the CDR3: TGCGCCAGCAGCCTGAACACCGGGGAGCTGTTTTTT. Translating gives CASSLNTGELFF.

This chain connects TRBV5-5 to TRBJ2-3; TRBD2 matches 15 bases. CDR3 length: 18 amino acids. V was pared by 4 bases and J by 2 bases, with 8 bases of the junction left unmatched. Germline V gene lookup returns CDR1 SGHKS and CDR2 YYEKEE (reference sequence). The CDR3 sequence: CASSLRTSGRVDTDTQYF. CDR3 nucleotide sequence: TGTGCCAGCAGCCTCCGGACTAGCGGGAGGGTGGACACAGATACGCAGTATTTT.

In DNA form, the CDR3 reads TGTGCCAGCAGCCCGGAGGGTCGTCAGCCCCAGCATTTT. Translating gives CASSPEGRQPQHF. The chain is built from TRBV7-9 and TRBJ1-5; D unclear. The CDR3 length is 13 residues. CDR1 is SEHNR, CDR2 FQNEAQ, per germline (reference sequence). V lost 5 bases and J lost 6, with 11 bases in between.

The chain employs TRBV12-3 or TRBV12-4 and TRBJ1-1; 8 positions agree with TRBD1. CDR3 size: 12 residues. Unmatched junction bases numbered 2, after V lost 3 bases and J lost 8 bases. DNA of the CDR3: TGTGCCAGCAGTTTCCGGGACAGGGAAGCTTTCTTT. This translates into CASSFRDREAFF.

The chain links TRBV5-6 to TRBJ2-5; the D gene is possibly TRBD1 (5 bases). V was cut by 5 bases and J by 2 bases, with 19 bases left in between. CDR1 is SGHDT, CDR2 YYEEEE, per germline. The CDR3 totals 16 residues. The CDR3 DNA follows: TGTGCCAGCAGTCAGGGCGCCGGGTGGGGACAAGAGACCCAGTACTTC. Its translation is CASSQGAGWGQETQYF.

The rearrangement uses TRBV29-1 and TRBJ1-3; D may be TRBD1 (6 bases). Trimming removed 7 bases at V and 0 bases at J, with 7 bases between. Germline values: CDR1 SQVTM, CDR2 ANQGSEA. The CDR3 extends over 12 amino acids. The CDR3 DNA reads TGCAGCGGACAGGTCTCTGGAAACACCATATATTTT. Amino acids: CSGQVSGNTIYF.

The rearrangement links TRBV6-6 to TRBJ1-4; TRBD1 matches at 10 bases. Germline lookup yields CDR1 MNHNY and CDR2 SVGAGI (reference sequence). V shed 6 bases, J shed 6 bases, and the junction held 7 bases outside the gene matches. The CDR3 covers 15 residues. CDR3 loop: CASRPTGTGDEKLFF. Written as DNA, the CDR3 is TGTGCCAGCAGGCCTACCGGGACAGGGGATGAAAAACTGTTTTTT.

The chain joins TRBV28 to TRBJ2-7; D possibly corresponds to TRBD1 (5 bases). Looked up from germline, CDR1 is MDHEN and CDR2 is SYDVKM. The CDR3 runs to 14 residues. V was clipped by 7 bases and J by 3 bases, with 16 bases between them. CDR3 in DNA: TGTGCCAGCACCCCCCCAGGGCGGAGCTACGAGCAGTACTTC. This codes for CASTPPGRSYEQYF. Variable domain in full (rest from reference TRBV28 and TRBJ2-7): DVKVTQSSRYLVKRTGEKVFLECVQDMDHENMFWYRQDPGLGLRLIYFSYDVKMKEKGDIPEGYSVSREKKERFSLILESASTNQTSMYLCASTPPGRSYEQYFGPGTRLTVT.

The gene calls are TRBV10-3 and TRBJ1-5; the D gene is possibly TRBD1 (6 bases). Between the trimmed V and J ends, which lost 10 bases and 8 bases, there was a span of 24 bases. The CDR3 covers 15 residues. The V gene's germline CDR1 is ENHRY and CDR2 SYGVKD. This chain's CDR3 is CATNNAGTSGEPQHF. CDR3 in DNA: TGTGCCACCAATAATGCCGGGACCTCAGGGGAGCCCCAGCATTTT.

The chain couples TRBV6-2 or TRBV6-3 to TRBJ2-1, with 9 positions matching TRBD2. The CDR3 has 16 residues. After removal of 0 bases from V and 6 bases from J, the junction contained 6 bases not matched to a gene. CDR1 and CDR2 (germline): MNHEY, SVGEGT. This CDR3 is CASSYSREGLPNEQFF. The CDR3 DNA reads TGTGCCAGCAGTTACTCGCGGGAGGGACTACCCAATGAGCAGTTCTTC.

The rearrangement uses TRBV5-1 and TRBJ2-2, with 9 nucleotides matching TRBD1. The germline V gene encodes CDR1 SGHRS and CDR2 YFSETQ. Trimming removed 3 bases from V and 5 bases from J; junction bases left unmatched: 14. The CDR3 is made up of 18 amino acids. This chain's CDR3 is CASSSTRDRDSPTGELFF. CDR3 nucleotide sequence: TGCGCCAGCAGCTCCACCCGGGACAGGGACTCGCCTACCGGGGAGCTGTTTTTT.